These 26 T cell receptor beta chains were all obtained from the same sample, sequenced in a study of T cell responses to AZD1222 COVID-19 vaccine. Using immunoSEQ multiplex PCR, the repertoire was profiled, and TCRdb retains in-frame clones only, with some absent. Here the sample spans 200,000 to 250,000 clones, about 93% being singletons. The material sequenced was peripheral blood, taken on day 0 of MenACWY control vaccination. These receptor sequences come from an adult in good health.

V is TRBV3-1 (or the pseudogene TRBV3-2) and J is TRBJ1-1; D is unclear. The CDR3 runs to 14 residues. V was clipped by 11 bases and J by 1 base, with 17 bases between them. Germline-derived CDR1 and CDR2 are LGHDT and YNNKEL (reference sequence). The CDR3 nucleotides are TGTGCCTCCACGCCACTGGGCGGGAACACTGAAGCTTTCTTT. Translating gives CASTPLGGNTEAFF.

V and J are TRBV7-3 and TRBJ1-6; a weak D match, TRBD1 (5 bases). This CDR3 has 16 amino acids. The germline CDR1 and CDR2 sequences are SGHTA and FQGTGA. The V end lost 1 base, the J end lost 7 bases, and 14 bases lay between the germline ends. The DNA of the CDR3 is TGTGCCAGCAGCTTAAATGGAGGGTGGGGGAATTCACCCCTCCACTTT. It codes for CASSLNGGWGNSPLHF.

The chain employs TRBV5-1 and TRBJ1-2, with D uncertain. CDR1 SGHRS and CDR2 YFSETQ come from the germline V gene. The CDR3 extends over 13 amino acids. V lost 0 bases and J 6 bases, leaving 9 bases between the germline ends. The CDR3 DNA reads TGCGCCAGCAGCTTGGCTCCCGGGGATGGCTACACCTTC. Protein sequence: CASSLAPGDGYTF.

The chain has TRBV3-1 (or the pseudogene TRBV3-2) and TRBJ2-3; 8 bases agree with TRBD2. V lost 1 base, J lost 2 bases, and 2 bases stayed unmatched. This CDR3 has 15 residues. From germline, CDR1 is LGHDT and CDR2 YNNKEL (reference sequence). The CDR3 DNA reads TGTGCCAGCAGCCAAGGACTAGCGCCCACAGATACGCAGTATTTT. Its translation: CASSQGLAPTDTQYF.

The chain uses TRBV5-1 and TRBJ2-3, with TRBD1 as a possible D gene (5 bases). Germline loops: CDR1 SGHRS, CDR2 YFSETQ. The CDR3 is made up of 15 amino acids. Trimming pared 0 bases from V and 0 bases from J, leaving 8 bases between. The CDR3 DNA sequence: TGCGCCAGCAGCTTGGGGACATTTAGCACAGATACGCAGTATTTT. It is translated as CASSLGTFSTDTQYF. The whole variable domain, remainder taken from reference TRBV5-1 and TRBJ2-3, is KAGVTQTPRYLIKTRGQQVTLSCSPISGHRSVSWYQQTPGQGLQFLFEYFSETQRNKGNFPGRFSGRQFSNSRSEMNVSTLELGDSALYLCASSLGTFSTDTQYFGPGTRLTVL.

This clone was seen once. The chain's CDR3 is CASSQEPPYGYTF. The CDR3, as DNA: TGTGCCAGCAGCCAGGAACCCCCCTATGGCTACACCTTC. The chain has TRBV4-2 and TRBJ1-2, with no clear D. Trimming removed 3 bases from V and 4 bases from J, with 9 bases in between. Germline V gene data show CDR1 as LGHNA and CDR2 as YNFKEQ. The CDR3 has 13 residues.

This rearrangement joins TRBV5-1 to TRBJ1-2; weak D call: TRBD1 (5 bases). The CDR3 extends over 14 amino acids. V lost 4 bases and J 0 bases, leaving 10 bases between the germline ends. In germline, CDR1 is SGHRS, CDR2 YFSETQ. CDR3 sequence reads: CASSVGTANYGYTF. CDR3 nucleotides: TGCGCCAGCAGCGTGGGGACGGCTAACTATGGCTACACCTTC.

This chain connects TRBV3-1 (or the pseudogene TRBV3-2) to TRBJ1-6; a weak D match, TRBD1 (6 bases). The germline V gene has CDR1 LGHDT and CDR2 YNNKEL (reference sequence). The length of the CDR3 is 14 residues. V lost 1 base, J lost 7 bases, and 8 bases lay in between. The CDR3 reads CASSQGTANSPLHF. CDR3 sequence (DNA): TGTGCCAGCAGCCAAGGGACAGCCAATTCACCCCTCCACTTT.

V gene TRBV3-1 (or the pseudogene TRBV3-2) combines with J gene TRBJ2-3; D gene unclear. Between the trimmed V and J ends, which lost 2 bases and 5 bases, there was a span of 11 bases. CDR1 is LGHDT, CDR2 YNNKEL, per germline (reference sequence). The CDR3 consists of 14 residues. The CDR3 sequence is CASSQRAARDTQYF. The DNA of the CDR3 is TGTGCCAGCAGCCAAAGAGCCGCTCGAGATACGCAGTATTTT.

The chain is built from TRBV29-1 and TRBJ1-2, with 8 positions matching TRBD1. The V and J ends lost 7 bases and 4 bases, in that order; junction bases with no gene match: 11. CDR1 and CDR2 from the germline V gene are SQVTM and ANQGSEA. CDR3 length equals 14 residues. CDR3 amino acids: CSDRITGGGYGYTF. CDR3 coding DNA: TGCAGCGATCGGATAACAGGGGGAGGCTATGGCTACACCTTC.

V and J are TRBV6-2 or TRBV6-3 and TRBJ2-3; D is perhaps TRBD2 (5 bases). With 5 bases removed from V and 0 bases from J, the gap between germline ends came to 18 bases. Germline CDR1 reads MNHEY; CDR2 reads SVGEGT. The CDR3 extends over 17 amino acids. The CDR3 DNA is TGTGCCAGCAGTCCCTATAGTCTAGCCTCTAGCACAGATACGCAGTATTTT. Residues: CASSPYSLASSTDTQYF.

V usage is TRBV19 and J usage is TRBJ1-2, with TRBD1 matching 12 bases. Germline V CDR1 and CDR2: LNHDA, SQIVND (reference sequence). J was trimmed by 7 bases and V by 5 bases; bases with no gene match: 8. This CDR3 region has 15 residues. The CDR3 DNA reads TGTGCCAGTAGTGTCTCCGGGACAGGGGGCTTTGGCTACACCTTC. This encodes CASSVSGTGGFGYTF.

The rearrangement uses TRBV12-3 or TRBV12-4 and TRBJ1-2; no clear D. V lost 5 bases and J 2 bases, leaving 9 bases between the germline ends. This CDR3 has 13 amino acids. CDR3 region: CASSGLSNYGYTF. In DNA form, the CDR3 reads TGTGCCAGCAGTGGACTCAGCAACTATGGCTACACCTTC.

V usage is TRBV30 and J usage is TRBJ2-2; no clear D gene. This CDR3 region has 15 residues. The V end was cut by 3 bases, the J end by 4 bases, with 15 bases between. Germline V lookup: CDR1 GTSNPN, CDR2 SVGIG (reference sequence). CDR3 bases: TGTGCCTGGAGATTCCGGGTTGCCTTCACCGGGGAGCTGTTTTTT. Protein product: CAWRFRVAFTGELFF.

The rearrangement links TRBV6-1 to TRBJ1-4; D is unclear. The germline V gene encodes CDR1 MNHNS and CDR2 SASEGT. With 3 bases removed from V and 5 bases from J, the gap between germline ends came to 13 bases. This CDR3 region has 15 residues. This CDR3 is CASSDRGTGNEKLFF. CDR3 DNA sequence: TGTGCCAGCAGTGATAGAGGAACGGGAAATGAAAAACTGTTTTTT.

V is TRBV12-3 or TRBV12-4 and J is TRBJ1-2; D unclear. The V end lost 7 bases, the J end lost 1 base, and 7 bases lay between the germline ends. The CDR3 covers 12 residues. In DNA form, the CDR3 reads TGTGCCAGCACCGGAATTAACTATGGCTACACCTTC. This gives the protein CASTGINYGYTF.

This chain links TRBV19 with TRBJ2-2; TRBD1 might be the D (5 bases). Between the trimmed V and J ends, which lost 4 bases and 0 bases, there was a span of 21 bases. The CDR3 loop spans 19 amino acids. Germline loops: CDR1 LNHDA, CDR2 SQIVND (reference sequence). The CDR3 nucleotides are TGTGCCAGTAGTACCCGAAGAAGGGGCTCGCTGTCGAACACCGGGGAGCTGTTTTTT. This codes for CASSTRRRGSLSNTGELFF.

The chain uses TRBV4-2 and TRBJ1-1; unclear D gene. Germline V CDR1 and CDR2: LGHNA, YNFKEQ. V was cut by 5 bases and J by 2 bases, with 15 bases left in between. The CDR3 has 15 amino acids. The CDR3 sequence is CASSDLQLGNTEAFF. CDR3 bases: TGTGCCAGCAGCGACCTACAGCTTGGAAACACTGAAGCTTTCTTT.

The chain carries TRBV3-1 (or the pseudogene TRBV3-2) and TRBJ1-5; 8 nucleotides agree with TRBD1. Germline V gives CDR1 LGHDT, CDR2 YNNKEL (reference sequence). With 3 bases clipped from V and 4 bases from J, the junction kept 11 bases outside the gene matches. This CDR3 comprises 17 residues. The CDR3, as DNA: TGTGCCAGCAGCCAGAACGAACCGGGACAGGTAAATCAGCCCCAGCATTTT. It translates to CASSQNEPGQVNQPQHF.

The chain is built from TRBV27 and TRBJ1-1, with 8 bases aligning to TRBD1. CDR3 length: 15 residues. Looked up from germline, CDR1 is MNHEY and CDR2 is SMNVEV (reference sequence). V shed 4 bases and J 0 bases; nucleotides not matched to a gene: 4. As DNA, the CDR3 is TGTGCCAGCAGTTCGGGGACAGGTTTGAACACTGAAGCTTTCTTT. This gives the protein CASSSGTGLNTEAFF.

V is TRBV7-9 and J is TRBJ1-2; maybe TRBD1 (5 bases). The ends were cut back, 5 bases at V and 6 bases at J, with 16 bases in the middle. The CDR3 consists of 14 residues. CDR1 SEHNR and CDR2 FQNEAQ come from the germline V gene (reference sequence). As DNA, the CDR3 is TGTGCCAGCAGCCCCAGGACATTCGTTGATGGCTACACCTTC. This sequence encodes CASSPRTFVDGYTF.

The chain carries TRBV3-1 (or the pseudogene TRBV3-2) and TRBJ1-2, with D possibly TRBD1 on 5 matching bases. Trimming pared 6 bases from V and 5 bases from J, leaving 16 bases between. CDR3 length equals 14 residues. Looked up from germline, CDR1 is LGHDT and CDR2 is YNNKEL (reference sequence). The CDR3, as DNA: TGTGCCAGCAGTCCAGTCGGGGCAACATATGGCTACACCTTC. It is translated as CASSPVGATYGYTF.

V usage is TRBV15 and J usage is TRBJ2-5; D not resolved. Germline assignment: CDR1 LNHNV and CDR2 YYDKDF (reference sequence). CDR3 length: 12 residues. The V gene lost 0 bases and the J gene lost 5 bases, with 4 bases spanning the gap. For the CDR3, the DNA is TGTGCCACCAGCAGAGATACGGAGACCCAGTACTTC. It specifies CATSRDTETQYF.

This sequence joins TRBV19 and TRBJ1-1; D is possibly TRBD1 (6 bases). Germline V gene sequence: CDR1 LNHDA, CDR2 SQIVND (reference sequence). Trimming pared 4 bases from V and 6 bases from J, leaving 15 bases between. The length of the CDR3 is 14 residues. The CDR3 reads CASSNVGGQAEAFF. As DNA, the CDR3 is TGTGCCAGTAGTAACGTCGGGGGCCAGGCTGAAGCTTTCTTT. The full variable domain, its missing parts supplied by reference TRBV19 and TRBJ1-1, is DGGITQSPKYLFRKEGQNVTLSCEQNLNHDAMYWYRQDPGQGLRLIYYSQIVNDFQKGDIAEGYSVSREKKESFPLTVTSAQKNPTAFYLCASSNVGGQAEAFFGQGTRLTVV.

The chain has TRBV5-1 and TRBJ1-3; the match to TRBD1 covers 8 bases. This CDR3 contains 16 residues. Germline V lookup: CDR1 SGHRS, CDR2 YFSETQ. V dropped 3 bases and J dropped 1; count of bases not matched to a gene: 6. The CDR3 nucleotides are TGCGCCAGCAGCTCACTACAGGGGGAATCTGGAAACACCATATATTTT. Amino acids: CASSSLQGESGNTIYF.

This chain joins TRBV29-1 and TRBJ1-2, with D hard to call. Germline CDR1 and CDR2: SQVTM and ANQGSEA. V lost 4 bases to trimming and J lost 8 bases, with 8 bases between them. This CDR3 is built from 10 residues. CDR3 nucleotides: TGCAGCGTTGGGAAGGAAGGCTACACCTTC. Translated: CSVGKEGYTF.